The entry below describes one T cell receptor (beta chain). What it recognizes is unknown. Assay: immunoSEQ multiplex PCR; the TCRdb copy retains only in-frame clones and omits some. This table holds some 2,500,000 clones, 80% to 95% found once. This sample stems from a study of shared clonotypes between healthy human individuals. Notes on the study in general: Clonotypes shared by all four donors outscored non-shared clonotypes in generation probability.

Germline CDR1 and CDR2: MNHEY and SVGAGI. The CDR3 runs 13 residues. The V gene lost 7 bases and the J gene lost 6 bases, with 16 bases spanning the gap. The receptor comes from a man aged 18 to 29 in good health. Some clones in this sample may be carry-over from other donors' samples. Sequenced: naive CD4+ T cells from PBMCs. Noted subset: CD45RA+ positively selected. V gene TRBV6-5 combines with J gene TRBJ2-7, with D unresolved. The CDR3: CASKLGRALEQYF. In nucleotides, the CDR3 is TGTGCCAGCAAGCTAGGAAGGGCTCTCGAGCAGTACTTC.